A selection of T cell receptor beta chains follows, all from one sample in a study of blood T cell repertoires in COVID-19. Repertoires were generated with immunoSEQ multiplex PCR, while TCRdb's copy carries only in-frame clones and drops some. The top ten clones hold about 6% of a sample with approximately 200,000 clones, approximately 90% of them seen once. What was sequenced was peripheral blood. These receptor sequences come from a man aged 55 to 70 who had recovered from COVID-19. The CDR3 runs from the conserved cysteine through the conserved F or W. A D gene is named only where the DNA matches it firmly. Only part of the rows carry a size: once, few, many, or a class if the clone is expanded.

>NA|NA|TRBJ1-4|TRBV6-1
TGTGCCAGCAGTGAACAGGGTGGTGAAAAACTGTTTTTT
CASSEQGGEKLFF
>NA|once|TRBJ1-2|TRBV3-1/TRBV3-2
TGTGCCAGCGGGGCAGGGGATGGCTACACCTTC
CASGAGDGYTF
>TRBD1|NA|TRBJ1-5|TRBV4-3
TGCGCCAGCAGCCGAGGGACAGCAAATCAGCCCCAGCATTTT
CASSRGTANQPQHF
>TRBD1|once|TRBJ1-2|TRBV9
TGTGCCAGCAGCGTAGGTTTAGGGGCGACAGGGGGCTATGGCTACACCTTC
CASSVGLGATGGYGYTF
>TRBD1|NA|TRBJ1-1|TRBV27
TGTGCCAGCAGTTTATCACCCAGACAGGGAGAACAGTCGAACACTGAAGCTTTCTTT
CASSLSPRQGEQSNTEAFF
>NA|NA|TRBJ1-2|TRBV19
TGTGCCAGTAGCAGGGGTGACTATGGCTACACCTTC
CASSRGDYGYTF
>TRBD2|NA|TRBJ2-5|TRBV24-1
TGTGCCCCCGGACTAGCGGGAGATAAAGAGACCCAGTACTTC
CAPGLAGDKETQYF
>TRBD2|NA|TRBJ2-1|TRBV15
TGTGCCACCAGCGGCGGACTAGCGGGGAGGGACTACAATGAGCAGTTCTTC
CATSGGLAGRDYNEQFF
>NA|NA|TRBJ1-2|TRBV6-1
TGTGCCAGCAGTGATCCCGGGATGGGGGCCTATGGCTACACCTTC
CASSDPGMGAYGYTF
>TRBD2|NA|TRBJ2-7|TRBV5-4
TGTGCCAGCAGCCGCGGGACTAGCGGGACCGCGGAGCAGTACTTC
CASSRGTSGTAEQYF
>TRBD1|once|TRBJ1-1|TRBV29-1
TGCAGCGTTGGACAGGGGGCCAAAACTGAAGCTTTCTTT
CSVGQGAKTEAFF
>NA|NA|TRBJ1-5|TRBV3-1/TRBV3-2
TGTGCCAGCAGCCAAGGAGGGCTGAGCAATCAGCCCCAGCATTTT
CASSQGGLSNQPQHF
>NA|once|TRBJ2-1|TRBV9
TGTGCCAGCAGCGTAGGGGCCAGGGGCGGGGGATACAATGAGCAGTTCTTC
CASSVGARGGGYNEQFF
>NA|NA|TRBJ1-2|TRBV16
TGTGCCAGCAGCCGAAACCCCGGGGGGGACTATGGCTACACCTTC
CASSRNPGGDYGYTF
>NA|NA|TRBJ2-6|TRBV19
TGTGCCAGTAGCGATGGAGGGGCTGGGGCCAACGTCCTGACTTTC
CASSDGGAGANVLTF
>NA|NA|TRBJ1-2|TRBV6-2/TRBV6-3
TGTGCCAGCAGTTGGGACACCACCGGGGCTAACTATGGCTACACCTTC
CASSWDTTGANYGYTF
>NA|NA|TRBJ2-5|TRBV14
TGTGCCAGCAGCCCAACGCGGGAGACCCAGTACTTC
CASSPTRETQYF
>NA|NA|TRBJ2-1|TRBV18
TGTGCCAGCTCATCCAGGGATAATGAGCAGTTCTTC
CASSSRDNEQFF
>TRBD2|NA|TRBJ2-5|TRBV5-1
TGCGCCAGCCGAAGCCTTGCTAGCGGGGGACAAGAGACCCAGTACTTC
CASRSLASGGQETQYF
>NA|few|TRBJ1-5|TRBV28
TGTGCCACCGATCCTTCCGGGGGAAGCAATCAGCCCCAGCATTTT
CATDPSGGSNQPQHF
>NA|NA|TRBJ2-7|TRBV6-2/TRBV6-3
TGTGCCAGCAGTTACGCGGGTGGCGAGCAGTACTTC
CASSYAGGEQYF
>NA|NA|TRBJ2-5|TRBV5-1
TGCGCCAGCAGCCCGGACTTTCCAACGGGGACCCAGTACTTC
CASSPDFPTGTQYF
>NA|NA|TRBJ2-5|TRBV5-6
TGTGCCAGCAGCTTTCCGGGTTTTGGGGAGACCCAGTACTTC
CASSFPGFGETQYF
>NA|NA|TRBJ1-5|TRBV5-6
TGTGCCATTAACGTGGCAGGGGACCAGCCCCAGCATTTT
CAINVAGDQPQHF
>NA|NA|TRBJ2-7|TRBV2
TGTGCCAGCACGCCCGGAGACGAGCAGTACTTC
CASTPGDEQYF
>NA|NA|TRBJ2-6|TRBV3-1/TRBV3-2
TGTGCCAGCAGCCAAGTCGTATTACGGTCCTCTGGGGCCAACGTCCTGACTTTC
CASSQVVLRSSGANVLTF
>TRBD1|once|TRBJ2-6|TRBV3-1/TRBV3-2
TGTGCCAGCAGCCAAGTCTCCAGGGGGCTCGTAACTTCTGGGGCCAACGTCCTGACTTTC
CASSQVSRGLVTSGANVLTF
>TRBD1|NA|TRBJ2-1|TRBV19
TGTGCCAGTAGTACAGCCAGAGACAGGGGGCGAGATGAGCAGTTCTTC
CASSTARDRGRDEQFF
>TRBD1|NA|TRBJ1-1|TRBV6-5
TGTGCCAGCAGTAGCCGGGACAGTAACACTGAAGCTTTCTTT
CASSSRDSNTEAFF